The 22 T cell receptor beta chains below all came from one sample that was sequenced in a study of blood T cell repertoires in COVID-19. Assay: immunoSEQ multiplex PCR; the TCRdb copy retains only in-frame clones and omits some. The sample includes about 210,000 clones, 80% to 90% seen only once; the top ten take roughly a tenth. The source material was peripheral blood. The receptors derive from a woman of 80 years or more with COVID-19, enrolled during active disease.

The chain carries TRBV30 and TRBJ2-7; 8 bases are a match to TRBD2. CDR1 and CDR2 from the germline V gene are GTSNPN and SVGIG (reference sequence). V lost 2 bases and J lost 1; bases outside the gene matches: 4. The CDR3 sequence is 14 residues long. The CDR3 DNA follows: TGTGCCTGGAGTTGGACTAGCAAGTCCTACGAGCAGTACTTC. Its translation is CAWSWTSKSYEQYF.

This sequence joins TRBV19 and TRBJ2-3, with 9 bases fitting TRBD2. Germline trimming cut 8 bases from V and 0 bases from J; bases unmatched to any gene: 3. This CDR3 spans 14 amino acids. Germline CDR1 reads LNHDA; CDR2 reads SQIVND (reference sequence). CDR3 sequence: CASFSGGSTDTQYF. The CDR3 DNA follows: TGTGCCAGTTTCAGCGGGGGGAGCACAGATACGCAGTATTTT.

The chain joins TRBV11-2 to TRBJ2-7, with D tentatively TRBD1 (6 bases). The V end lost 1 base, the J end lost 0 bases, and 19 bases lay between the germline ends. The germline CDR1 and CDR2 sequences are SGHAT and FQNNGV. This CDR3 contains 18 residues. CDR3 coding DNA: TGTGCCAGCAGCTTAGGCGGCTGGACAGCCTCGTTCTCCTACGAGCAGTACTTC. It translates to CASSLGGWTASFSYEQYF.

The chain links TRBV7-2 to TRBJ2-7; the match to TRBD1 covers 7 bases. This CDR3 has 16 residues. CDR1 is SGHTA, CDR2 FQGNSA, per germline. V was pared by 2 bases and J by 3 bases, with 10 bases of the junction left unmatched. CDR3 region: CASSLNPPGGIYEQYF. The DNA of the CDR3 is TGTGCCAGCAGCTTAAACCCCCCAGGGGGAATCTACGAGCAGTACTTC.

The chain links TRBV3-1 (or the pseudogene TRBV3-2) to TRBJ1-4; D may be TRBD1 (5 bases). Germline V gene data show CDR1 as LGHDT and CDR2 as YNNKEL (reference sequence). Trimming pared 4 bases from V and 6 bases from J, leaving 18 bases between. The CDR3 has 16 residues. The CDR3 coding sequence is TGTGCCAGCAGCCGACGCGCGGGGACGGGGGATGAAAAACTGTTTTTT. It is translated as CASSRRAGTGDEKLFF.

The V and J genes are TRBV19 and TRBJ1-1; 7 bases match TRBD1. V trimming: 1 base; J trimming: 4 bases; junction bases outside the gene matches: 3. CDR1 is LNHDA and CDR2 is SQIVND in the germline V gene (reference sequence). The CDR3 runs to 14 residues. Here the CDR3 reads CASSIGQGSTEAFF. CDR3 bases: TGTGCCAGTAGTATAGGACAGGGTTCCACTGAAGCTTTCTTT. Full variable domain (rest looked up from reference TRBV19 and TRBJ1-1): DGGITQSPKYLFRKEGQNVTLSCEQNLNHDAMYWYRQDPGQGLRLIYYSQIVNDFQKGDIAEGYSVSREKKESFPLTVTSAQKNPTAFYLCASSIGQGSTEAFFGQGTRLTVV.

V is TRBV3-1 (or the pseudogene TRBV3-2) and J is TRBJ1-5; TRBD1 matches at 9 bases. Unmatched junction bases numbered 7, after V lost 5 bases and J lost 8 bases. Germline V lookup: CDR1 LGHDT, CDR2 YNNKEL (reference sequence). This CDR3 is built from 14 residues. In nucleotides, the CDR3 is TGTGCCAGCAGCGACACAGGGGGCAGGGAGCCCCAGCATTTT. Residues: CASSDTGGREPQHF.

The table lists this clone with a count of one. The chain couples TRBV27 to TRBJ1-2; 8 nucleotides agree with TRBD1. Losses at the gene ends were 5 bases for V and 5 bases for J; bases not matched to a gene: 4. Germline CDR1 and CDR2: MNHEY and SMNVEV (reference sequence). The CDR3 runs to 13 residues. CDR3 nucleotide sequence: TGTGCCAGCAGTCCCAGGACAGGGTATGGCTACACCTTC. Amino acid sequence: CASSPRTGYGYTF.

This chain uses TRBV5-8 with TRBJ1-5, with TRBD1 matching 7 bases. Germline loops: CDR1 SGHTS, CDR2 YDEGEE. After removal of 1 base from V and 6 bases from J, the junction contained 7 bases not matched to a gene. This CDR3 is built from 15 residues. The CDR3 loop is CASSLTGAGGQPQHF. The CDR3 DNA reads TGTGCCAGCAGCTTGACAGGGGCAGGGGGTCAGCCCCAGCATTTT.

The CDR3 nucleotides are TGTGCCAGCAGCTTAGGAGCGGGGGCCCTTTTGAATGAGCAGTTCTTC. Its protein is CASSLGAGALLNEQFF. The rearrangement uses TRBV11-2 and TRBJ2-1; 8 nucleotides agree with TRBD2. This CDR3 region has 16 residues. Germline V gene lookup returns CDR1 SGHAT and CDR2 FQNNGV. Trimming took 1 base from V and 7 from J; bases not matched to a gene: 9. Supplemented by reference TRBV11-2 and TRBJ2-1, the full variable domain reads EAGVAQSPRYKIIEKRQSVAFWCNPISGHATLYWYQQILGQGPKLLIQFQNNGVVDDSQLPKDRFSAERLKGVDSTLKIQPAKLEDSAVYLCASSLGAGALLNEQFFGPGTRLTVL.

The chain carries TRBV1 and TRBJ2-7; the DNA was not compared with TRBD2, the D call given in the table. TRBV1 is labeled a pseudogene. This CDR3 has 17 amino acids. CDR3 nucleotide sequence: TGCACCAGCAGCCAAGGATGTGGAGTCGGGGGCTCCTACGAGCAGTACGTC. It specifies CTSSQGCGVGGSYEQYV.

J is TRBJ1-6 and V is TRBV15; D is unresolved. The germline V and J ends were trimmed by 0 bases and 6 bases, with 6 bases remaining between them. Per germline, CDR1 LNHNV and CDR2 YYDKDF (reference sequence). This CDR3 is 14 amino acids long. In DNA, the CDR3 is TGTGCCACCAGCAGAGACCTTAGTAATTCACCCCTCCACTTT. It translates to CATSRDLSNSPLHF.

This clone has a single count. The chain uses TRBV28 and TRBJ1-3; D is unresolved. The ends were cut back, 6 bases at V and 0 bases at J, with 9 bases in the middle. This CDR3 contains 14 residues. Germline V lookup: CDR1 MDHEN, CDR2 SYDVKM. CDR3 sequence: CASSLKSSGNTIYF. The DNA for the CDR3 is TGTGCCAGCAGCTTAAAGAGCTCTGGAAACACCATATATTTT.

The chain recombines TRBV2 with TRBJ1-2; no clear D. V was trimmed by 1 base and J by 5 bases, leaving 17 bases between them. Germline loops: CDR1 SNHLY, CDR2 FYNNEI. CDR3 length: 16 residues. CDR3 protein: CASSEVAGRISYGYTF. CDR3 sequence (DNA): TGTGCCAGCAGTGAAGTGGCAGGCCGCATAAGTTATGGCTACACCTTC.

The V gene is TRBV6-4, the J gene TRBJ1-2, with D perhaps TRBD1 (5 bases). Germline CDR1 MRHNA, CDR2 SNTAGT. The germline V and J ends were trimmed by 2 bases and 7 bases, with 11 bases remaining between them. CDR3 size: 13 residues. CDR3: CASSDGAGRGYTF. The CDR3 bases are TGTGCCAGCAGTGACGGTGCAGGGCGTGGCTACACCTTC.

V and J are TRBV30 and TRBJ1-3, with TRBD1 as a possible D gene (5 bases). This CDR3 region has 13 residues. Trimming removed 4 bases at V and 2 bases at J, with 9 bases between. The germline V gene has CDR1 GTSNPN and CDR2 SVGIG (reference sequence). The CDR3 here is CAWTPGPGNTIYF. The DNA for the CDR3 is TGTGCCTGGACCCCAGGGCCTGGAAACACCATATATTTT.

J is TRBJ2-1 and V is TRBV30, with D hard to call. Germline CDR1 and CDR2: GTSNPN and SVGIG (reference sequence). With 2 bases removed from V and 5 bases from J, the gap between germline ends came to 10 bases. The CDR3 is 13 residues long. The DNA for the CDR3 is TGTGCCTGGAGTAAACTGAGTAACAATGAGCAGTTCTTC. Protein sequence: CAWSKLSNNEQFF.

V is TRBV3-1 (or the pseudogene TRBV3-2) and J is TRBJ2-3; D may be TRBD2 (6 bases). Trimming removed 1 base at V and 2 bases at J, with 7 bases between. The CDR3 contains 14 residues. The V gene's germline CDR1 is LGHDT and CDR2 YNNKEL (reference sequence). The CDR3 DNA reads as TGTGCCAGCAGCCAAGGGGACTCCACAGATACGCAGTATTTT. Amino acid sequence: CASSQGDSTDTQYF.

The chain uses TRBV6-4 and TRBJ1-2; D not certain. The ends were cut back, 1 base at V and 8 bases at J, with 8 bases in the middle. The CDR3 totals 12 residues. Per the germline V gene, CDR1 is MRHNA and CDR2 is SNTAGT. The CDR3 bases are TGTGCCAGCAGTGACTGGGTGGGCGGCTACACCTTC. Translating gives CASSDWVGGYTF.

This clone was detected a few times. V gene TRBV10-1 combines with J gene TRBJ1-6; 9 bases are a match to TRBD1. CDR3 length equals 16 residues. Per germline, CDR1 WNHNN and CDR2 SYGVQD (reference sequence). J was trimmed by 9 bases and V by 3 bases; bases with no gene match: 9. This CDR3 is CASSETLGTGFSPLHF. The CDR3 DNA sequence: TGCGCCAGCAGTGAAACCCTCGGGACAGGGTTTTCACCCCTCCACTTT.

This clone was found a few times. The genes are TRBV7-6 and TRBJ1-3; D is perhaps TRBD1 (6 bases). The CDR3 is 16 residues long. Trimming removed 5 bases from V and 0 bases from J, with 14 bases in between. Germline CDR1 and CDR2: SGHVS and FNYEAQ. The CDR3 DNA reads TGTGCCAGCAGCCTAGGACAGCCAAGCTCTGGAAACACCATATATTTT. Residues: CASSLGQPSSGNTIYF.

The rearrangement joins TRBV3-1 (or the pseudogene TRBV3-2) to TRBJ1-4, with 7 bases lining up with TRBD1. This CDR3 has 16 amino acids. V lost 2 bases, J lost 6 bases, and 9 bases stayed unmatched. Looked up from germline, CDR1 is LGHDT and CDR2 is YNNKEL (reference sequence). CDR3 region: CASSQISGTEHEKLFF. In nucleotides, the CDR3 is TGTGCCAGCAGCCAAATATCCGGGACAGAGCATGAAAAACTGTTTTTT.